The subject of this entry is one T cell receptor (beta chain). V gave up 1 base and J gave up 3 bases, with 7 bases separating them. The CDR3 spans 13 residues. Germline loops: CDR1 SGHAT, CDR2 FQNNGV. Profiled with immunoSEQ multiplex PCR; TCRdb holds only in-frame clones, not every one. The sample holds about 82,000 clones, roughly three quarters seen once. The sample belongs to a study of blood T cell repertoires in COVID-19. The TCR originated in a man between 60 and 75 years old with COVID-19, enrolled during active disease. This chain joins TRBV11-2 and TRBJ2-7; D uncertain. The sequencing input was peripheral blood. The CDR3 nucleotides read TGTGCCAGCAGCTTAGGTATGTTCTACGAGCAGTACTTC. It codes for CASSLGMFYEQYF.